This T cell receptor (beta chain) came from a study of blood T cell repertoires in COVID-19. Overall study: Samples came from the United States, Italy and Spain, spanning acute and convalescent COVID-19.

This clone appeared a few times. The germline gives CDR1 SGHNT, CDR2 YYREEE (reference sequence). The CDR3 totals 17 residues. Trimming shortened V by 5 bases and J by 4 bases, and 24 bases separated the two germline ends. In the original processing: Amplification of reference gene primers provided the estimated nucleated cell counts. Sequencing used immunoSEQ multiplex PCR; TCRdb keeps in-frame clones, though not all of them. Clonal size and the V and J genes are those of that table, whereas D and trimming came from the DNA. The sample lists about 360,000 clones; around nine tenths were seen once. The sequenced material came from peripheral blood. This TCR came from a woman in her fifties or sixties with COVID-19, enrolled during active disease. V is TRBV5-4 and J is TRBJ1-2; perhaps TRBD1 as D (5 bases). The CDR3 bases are TGTGCCAGCAGTTCAGCCCAGCTCGGGGGGGTTGGCTATGGCTACACCTTC. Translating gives CASSSAQLGGVGYGYTF.